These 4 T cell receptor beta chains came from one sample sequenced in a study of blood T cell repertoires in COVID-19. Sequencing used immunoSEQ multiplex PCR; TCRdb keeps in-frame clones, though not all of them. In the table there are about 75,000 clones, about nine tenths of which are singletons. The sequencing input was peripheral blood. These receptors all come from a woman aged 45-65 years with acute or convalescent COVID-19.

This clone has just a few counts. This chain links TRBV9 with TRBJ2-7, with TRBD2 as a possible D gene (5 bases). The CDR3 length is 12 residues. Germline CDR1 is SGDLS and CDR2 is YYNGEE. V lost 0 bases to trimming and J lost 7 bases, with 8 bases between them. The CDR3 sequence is CASSVETGEQYF. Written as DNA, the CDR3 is TGTGCCAGCAGCGTAGAAACGGGAGAGCAGTACTTC.

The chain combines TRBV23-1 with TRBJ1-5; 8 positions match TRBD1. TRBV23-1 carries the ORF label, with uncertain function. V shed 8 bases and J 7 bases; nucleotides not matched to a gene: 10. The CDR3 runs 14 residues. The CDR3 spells CASPTDRDRQPQHF. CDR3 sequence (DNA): TGCGCCAGCCCAACGGACCGGGACAGGCAGCCCCAGCATTTT.

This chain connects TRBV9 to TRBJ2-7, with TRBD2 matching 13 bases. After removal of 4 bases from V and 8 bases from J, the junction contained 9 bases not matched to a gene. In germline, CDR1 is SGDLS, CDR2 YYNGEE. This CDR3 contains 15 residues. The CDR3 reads CASSPTGTSGTKQYF. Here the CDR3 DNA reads TGTGCCAGCAGCCCAACCGGGACTAGCGGGACTAAGCAGTACTTC.

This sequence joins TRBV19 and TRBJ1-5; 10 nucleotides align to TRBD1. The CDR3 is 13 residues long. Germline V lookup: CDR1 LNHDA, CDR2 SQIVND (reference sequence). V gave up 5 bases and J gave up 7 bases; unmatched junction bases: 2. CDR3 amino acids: CASSGTGAQPQHF. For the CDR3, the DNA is TGTGCCAGTAGTGGGACAGGGGCACAGCCCCAGCATTTT.